This paragraph covers one TCR beta chain sequence. As the sequencing template, cDNA was produced by extracting RNA and reverse transcribing it. Measured with immunoSEQ multiplex PCR; TCRdb has only the in-frame clones, and not every one. The sample yields over 85,000 clones, 60% to 80% seen once. In germline, CDR1 is MNHNY, CDR2 SVGAGI (reference sequence). This CDR3 is 14 amino acids long. With 2 bases clipped from V and 3 bases from J, the junction kept 2 bases outside the gene matches. This sample is part of a study of CD8+ T cells in alopecia areata. Sample treatment: oral pan-JAK inhibitor, 5-10 mg twice daily.

This clonotype was obtained from a human donor with alopecia areata. The specimen was CD8+ T cells sorted from blood, collected between weeks 44 and 45, from a patient treated with tofacitinib. The chain carries TRBV6-6 and TRBJ2-7, with 9 bases that match TRBD1. DNA of the CDR3: TGTGCCAGCAGTTACGGGGGACAGGGCTACGAGCAGTACTTC. Its protein is CASSYGGQGYEQYF.